Given below is one T cell receptor beta chain in context. Antigen unknown. This CDR3 comprises 15 residues. With 5 bases removed from V and 7 bases from J, the gap between germline ends came to 15 bases. Germline V gene sequence: CDR1 SEHNR, CDR2 FQNEAQ (reference sequence). Assay used: immunoSEQ multiplex PCR; TCRdb lists only in-frame clones, some missing. The sample lists 90,000 to 120,000 clones; 90% were seen once. This specimen comes from a study of Tregs in tolerant kidney transplant recipients. Study in general: Recipients received nonmyeloablative bone marrow transplants from related graft donors, with transient mixed chimerism. Study observations and caveats: Tolerant patients' donor-specific Tregs expanded beyond overall Tregs, suggesting antigen-driven growth. No direct test of biological reproducibility was done here. Findings come from small patient numbers and require larger validation.

Sequenced here: CD4+ T cells from blood, sampled before the transplant. The rearrangement joins TRBV7-9 to TRBJ1-6, with D possibly being TRBD1 (5 bases). The sequence was obtained from a human donor who received a combined kidney and bone marrow transplant. The CDR3 is CASSGRGGGNSPLHF. As DNA, the CDR3 is TGTGCCAGCAGCGGCCGGGGGGGAGGGAATTCACCCCTCCACTTT.